A single sample gave rise to the 32 T cell receptor beta chains below, sequenced in a study of blood T cell repertoires in COVID-19. Only in-frame clones appear in the TCRdb table, and some are missing; sequencing was by immunoSEQ multiplex PCR. The sample has approximately 250,000 clones, roughly nine tenths seen once. Material for sequencing was peripheral blood. These receptors were collected from a man between 18 and 29 years old with active or convalescent COVID-19.

The rearrangement uses TRBV5-5 and TRBJ2-7, with 8 bases lining up with TRBD2. Unmatched junction bases numbered 14, after V lost 5 bases and J lost 4 bases. This CDR3 has 16 residues. Per germline, CDR1 SGHKS and CDR2 YYEKEE (reference sequence). CDR3 amino acids: CASSGLAPGGGYEQYF. CDR3 bases: TGTGCCAGCAGTGGACTAGCTCCGGGCGGGGGGTACGAGCAGTACTTC.

The chain uses TRBV5-1 and TRBJ2-2, with TRBD1 matching over 7 bases. Unmatched junction bases numbered 2, after V lost 3 bases and J lost 6 bases. CDR1 is SGHRS, CDR2 YFSETQ, per germline. This CDR3 contains 13 residues. The CDR3 sequence is CASSSTGPGELFF. CDR3 DNA: TGCGCCAGCAGCTCGACAGGGCCCGGGGAGCTGTTTTTT.

The V gene is TRBV5-8, the J gene TRBJ1-4; tentatively, D is TRBD1 (6 bases). Trimming took off 4 bases at V and 7 bases at J, with 20 bases between the two ends. This CDR3 is 16 amino acids long. Germline-derived CDR1 and CDR2 are SGHTS and YDEGEE. The CDR3 DNA sequence: TGTGCCAGCAGCCAGGGGTCGGGGGGCTTTGGTGAAAAACTGTTTTTT. Its translation: CASSQGSGGFGEKLFF. Using reference TRBV5-8 and TRBJ1-4 for the parts outside the CDR3, the full variable domain is EAGVTQSPTHLIKTRGQQATLRCSPISGHTSVYWYQQALGLGLQFLLWYDEGEERNRGNFPPRFSGRQFPNYSSELNVNALELEDSALYLCASSQGSGGFGEKLFFGSGTQLSVL.

The chain employs TRBV30 and TRBJ2-5; D unclear. The CDR3 consists of 14 residues. CDR1 and CDR2 (germline): GTSNPN, SVGIG (reference sequence). Trimming stripped 1 base from V and 0 bases from J, with 9 bases between. The CDR3 region has the DNA TGTGCCTGGAGTGCTGAAGCTTACCAAGAGACCCAGTACTTC. It specifies CAWSAEAYQETQYF.

The chain joins TRBV10-2 to TRBJ1-4; D unclear. The CDR3 sequence is 14 residues long. CDR1 and CDR2 (germline): WSHSY, SAAADI. Trimming stripped 6 bases from V and 8 bases from J, with 16 bases between. As DNA, the CDR3 is TGCGCCAGCAGAGCTAGGCCCGTTGGGGAAAAACTGTTTTTT. Residues: CASRARPVGEKLFF.

The chain couples TRBV5-4 to TRBJ2-1, with D tentatively TRBD2 (5 bases). In germline, CDR1 is SGHNT, CDR2 YYREEE (reference sequence). The CDR3 extends over 15 amino acids. V was trimmed by 7 bases and J by 0 bases, leaving 14 bases between them. CDR3 sequence reads: CASFTGGSSYNEQFF. CDR3 bases: TGTGCCAGCTTCACGGGTGGGAGCTCCTACAATGAGCAGTTCTTC.

The chain uses TRBV11-3 and TRBJ2-1, with 9 bases lining up with TRBD2. This CDR3 comprises 15 residues. Germline assignment: CDR1 SGHNT and CDR2 YENEEA. Unmatched junction bases numbered 3, after V lost 4 bases and J lost 2 bases. The CDR3 reads CASSWEREAYNEQFF. The CDR3 DNA reads as TGTGCCAGCAGCTGGGAGCGGGAGGCCTACAATGAGCAGTTCTTC. Full variable domain (missing parts from reference TRBV11-3 and TRBJ2-1): EAGVVQSPRYKIIEKKQPVAFWCNPISGHNTLYWYLQNLGQGPELLIRYENEEAVDDSQLPKDRFSAERLKGVDSTLKIQPAELGDSAVYLCASSWEREAYNEQFFGPGTRLTVL.

V usage is TRBV10-3 and J usage is TRBJ2-7, with 11 bases aligning to TRBD2. V trimming: 0 bases; J trimming: 2 bases; junction bases outside the gene matches: 3. In germline, CDR1 is ENHRY, CDR2 SYGVKD. This CDR3 has 16 residues. CDR3 nucleotides: TGTGCCATCAGTGAGTCGACTAGCGGGAAAACCTACGAGCAGTACTTC. This codes for CAISESTSGKTYEQYF.

In its sample, this clone was seen once. CDR3 sequence: CASSQTPAGNSPLHF. The CDR3 DNA reads TGTGCCAGCAGCCAGACTCCAGCGGGTAATTCACCCCTCCACTTT. The chain joins TRBV5-4 to TRBJ1-6, with D unresolved. The germline gives CDR1 SGHNT, CDR2 YYREEE (reference sequence). V lost 4 bases and J lost 6, with 14 bases in between. The length of the CDR3 is 15 residues.

V and J are TRBV7-2 and TRBJ1-6; weak D call: TRBD1 (6 bases). V gave up 3 bases and J gave up 9 bases, with 12 bases separating them. The CDR3 has 14 amino acids. In germline, CDR1 is SGHTA, CDR2 FQGNSA. This CDR3 is CASSFRGAASPLHF. The CDR3 bases are TGTGCCAGCAGCTTCCGGGGGGCGGCTTCACCCCTCCACTTT.

The rearrangement joins TRBV29-1 to TRBJ2-3; 10 positions match TRBD2. This CDR3 comprises 18 residues. Germline CDR1 and CDR2: SQVTM and ANQGSEA. After removal of 3 bases from V and 4 bases from J, the junction contained 16 bases not matched to a gene. CDR3: CSVEEATEGTSDPDTQYF. Here the CDR3 DNA reads TGCAGCGTTGAGGAAGCTACGGAGGGGACTAGCGATCCAGATACGCAGTATTTT.

The CDR3 sequence: CASSGSGQGFPLHF. CDR3 DNA sequence: TGTGCCAGTAGTGGCTCCGGACAGGGGTTCCCCCTCCACTTT. The rearrangement uses TRBV19 and TRBJ1-6, with TRBD1 matching over 9 bases. After removal of 5 bases from V and 13 bases from J, the junction contained 9 bases not matched to a gene. There are 14 residues in the CDR3. Per germline, CDR1 LNHDA and CDR2 SQIVND (reference sequence). The variable domain in full, completed from reference TRBV19 and TRBJ1-6, reads DGGITQSPKYLFRKEGQNVTLSCEQNLNHDAMYWYRQDPGQGLRLIYYSQIVNDFQKGDIAEGYSVSREKKESFPLTVTSAQKNPTAFYLCASSGSGQGFPLHFGNGTRLTVT.

A note on this clone: Different DNA sequences within this sample yield the same CDR3. The rearrangement joins TRBV5-1 to TRBJ2-5; D ambiguous. CDR1 is SGHRS and CDR2 is YFSETQ in the germline V gene. The V end lost 2 bases, the J end lost 2 bases, and 10 bases lay between the germline ends. This CDR3 is 14 amino acids long. Here the CDR3 DNA reads TGCGCCAGCAGCTTAACTCCAAGTCAAGAGACCCAGTACTTC. Encoded protein: CASSLTPSQETQYF.

This sequence joins TRBV27 and TRBJ1-6; TRBD1 matches 7 bases. Trimming removed 3 bases from V and 4 bases from J; junction bases left unmatched: 6. CDR1 is MNHEY, CDR2 SMNVEV, per germline (reference sequence). CDR3 size: 16 residues. The CDR3 DNA reads as TGTGCCAGCAGTTTGGTTGGGACAGCTTATAATTCACCCCTCCACTTT. Its protein is CASSLVGTAYNSPLHF.

This chain uses TRBV6-5 with TRBJ2-1; D might be TRBD2 (5 bases). The CDR3 spans 14 residues. The V end was cut by 2 bases, the J end by 2 bases, with 7 bases between. The germline gives CDR1 MNHEY, CDR2 SVGAGI. CDR3 DNA sequence: TGTGCCAGCAGTTACAAGGGAGCCTACAATGAGCAGTTCTTC. It encodes CASSYKGAYNEQFF.

The V gene is TRBV29-1, the J gene TRBJ1-1, with D perhaps TRBD1 (5 bases). The CDR3 sequence is 12 residues long. CDR1 SQVTM and CDR2 ANQGSEA come from the germline V gene. Trimming cost V 7 bases and J 1 base, with 10 bases left between them. This CDR3 reads CSGITGNTEAFF. The CDR3 nucleotides are TGCAGCGGTATCACAGGGAACACTGAAGCTTTCTTT.

V usage is TRBV7-4 and J usage is TRBJ2-1, with a possible D match to TRBD1 (6 bases). Germline V gives CDR1 SGHVT, CDR2 SQSDAQ. V gave up 3 bases and J gave up 15 bases, with 24 bases separating them. The CDR3 covers 15 residues. Written as DNA, the CDR3 is TGTGCCAGCAGCTTCGGGTTGGACAGTTTGGGTTTATGGTTCTTC. Encoded protein: CASSFGLDSLGLWFF. Full variable domain (missing parts from reference TRBV7-4 and TRBJ2-1): GAGVSQSPRYKVAKRGRDVALRCDSISGHVTLYWYRQTLGQGSEVLTYSQSDAQRDKSGRPSGRFSAERPERSVSTLKIQRTEQGDSAVYLCASSFGLDSLGLWFFGPGTRLTVL.

This clone was picked up one time. The chain has TRBV10-3 and TRBJ2-7; 9 bases align to TRBD1. Germline lookup yields CDR1 ENHRY and CDR2 SYGVKD. J lost 1 base, V lost 10 bases, and 5 bases had no gene match. This CDR3 has 13 amino acids. CDR3 sequence: CATLTGGSYEQYF. Written as DNA, the CDR3 is TGTGCCACCCTGACAGGGGGATCCTACGAGCAGTACTTC.

V is TRBV5-1 and J is TRBJ2-3, with 11 positions matching TRBD1. Germline lookup yields CDR1 SGHRS and CDR2 YFSETQ. The CDR3 contains 18 residues. The ends lost 0 bases at V and 0 bases at J; junction bases unmatched: 6. CDR3 sequence: CASSLGDRGDLSTDTQYF. For the CDR3, the DNA is TGCGCCAGCAGCTTGGGGGACAGGGGGGACCTAAGCACAGATACGCAGTATTTT. Variable domain in full (rest from reference TRBV5-1 and TRBJ2-3): KAGVTQTPRYLIKTRGQQVTLSCSPISGHRSVSWYQQTPGQGLQFLFEYFSETQRNKGNFPGRFSGRQFSNSRSEMNVSTLELGDSALYLCASSLGDRGDLSTDTQYFGPGTRLTVL.

The chain links TRBV6-6 to TRBJ1-4, with D unclear. CDR1 is MNHNY, CDR2 SVGAGI, per germline (reference sequence). This CDR3 spans 11 amino acids. The germline V and J ends were trimmed by 5 bases and 11 bases, with 9 bases remaining between them. The CDR3 DNA sequence: TGTGCCAGCAGTCTAGAAGTGAAACTGTTTTTT. This encodes CASSLEVKLFF.

The chain couples TRBV20-1 to TRBJ2-5, with 10 bases identical to TRBD2. The CDR3 contains 11 residues. Germline CDR1 reads DFQATT; CDR2 reads SNEGSKA (reference sequence). Losses at the gene ends were 4 bases for V and 12 bases for J; bases not matched to a gene: 5. This CDR3 is CSAILSGGEYF. The DNA of the CDR3 is TGCAGTGCTATCCTAAGCGGGGGGGAGTACTTC.

V is TRBV6-5 and J is TRBJ1-2; 7 nucleotides line up with TRBD1. This CDR3 has 14 amino acids. Germline values: CDR1 MNHEY, CDR2 SVGAGI. V lost 2 bases, J lost 3 bases, and 3 bases stayed unmatched. The CDR3 coding sequence is TGTGCCAGCAGTTACACAGGGGAGGACTATGGCTACACCTTC. Translation gives CASSYTGEDYGYTF.

V is TRBV10-3 and J is TRBJ2-4, with D perhaps matching TRBD1 (6 bases). The CDR3 totals 13 residues. The V end lost 6 bases, the J end lost 8 bases, and 14 bases lay between the germline ends. Germline loops: CDR1 ENHRY, CDR2 SYGVKD. The DNA for the CDR3 is TGTGCCATCAGCTCTAGGGGGAGAGACATTCAGTACTTC. Translated: CAISSRGRDIQYF.

The rearrangement uses TRBV20-1 and TRBJ2-7; 8 bases are shared with TRBD2. The germline V gene encodes CDR1 DFQATT and CDR2 SNEGSKA (reference sequence). CDR3 length: 15 amino acids. The V gene end was trimmed by 3 bases and the J gene end by 4 bases; junction bases not matched to a gene: 11. CDR3 DNA sequence: TGCAGTGCTAGTGGATCGGCGGGGGGTTCATACGAGCAGTACTTC. As protein: CSASGSAGGSYEQYF.

V and J are TRBV19 and TRBJ2-5, with 8 bases that match TRBD1. The CDR3 is made up of 14 amino acids. V was clipped by 7 bases and J by 0 bases; unmatched bases: 4. The germline V gene has CDR1 LNHDA and CDR2 SQIVND (reference sequence). The CDR3 here is CASNSRGHQETQYF. The DNA of the CDR3 is TGTGCCAGTAATTCCAGGGGGCACCAAGAGACCCAGTACTTC.

The rearrangement joins TRBV27 to TRBJ2-3, with 9 bases aligning to TRBD2. V shed 5 bases and J 2 bases; nucleotides not matched to a gene: 8. CDR3 length: 16 residues. Per the germline V gene, CDR1 is MNHEY and CDR2 is SMNVEV (reference sequence). The CDR3 DNA reads as TGTGCCAGCAGTCAGAACCCTAGCGGGAACACAGATACGCAGTATTTT. Its translation: CASSQNPSGNTDTQYF.

The chain uses TRBV21-1 and TRBJ2-1; the table's D call, TRBD2, was not checked against the DNA. TRBV21-1 is shown as a pseudogene. The CDR3 totals 13 residues. CDR3 DNA: TGTGCCAGCAGCACGCAAAACTTTAATGAGCAGTTCTTC. It translates to CASSTQNFNEQFF.

The V call is TRBV29-1, the J call TRBJ2-2; D may be TRBD2 (5 bases). Germline values: CDR1 SQVTM, CDR2 ANQGSEA. CDR3 length: 12 amino acids. With 7 bases removed from V and 7 bases from J, the gap between germline ends came to 13 bases. The CDR3 is CSAGIGGGELFF. The CDR3 DNA sequence: TGCAGCGCCGGGATAGGAGGCGGGGAGCTGTTTTTT.

The rearrangement uses TRBV9 and TRBJ1-6; no clear D gene. V was trimmed by 0 bases and J by 14 bases, leaving 15 bases between them. The CDR3 covers 14 residues. Per germline, CDR1 SGDLS and CDR2 YYNGEE. DNA of the CDR3: TGTGCCAGCAGCGTAGGCGAGCTAGCGATAGCCCTCCACTTT. It codes for CASSVGELAIALHF.

The CDR3 nucleotides read TGTGCCAGCAGTCCCCGAATAGGGGCCCCAGAGACCCAGTACTTC. This translates into CASSPRIGAPETQYF. This chain joins TRBV6-5 and TRBJ2-5; D might be TRBD1 (5 bases). Trimming pared 5 bases from V and 4 bases from J, leaving 17 bases between. Germline V gene data show CDR1 as MNHEY and CDR2 as SVGAGI. This CDR3 is 15 amino acids long.

The chain links TRBV6-2 or TRBV6-3 to TRBJ2-3; TRBD2 matches 9 bases. This CDR3 spans 20 amino acids. The germline gives CDR1 MNHEY, CDR2 SVGEGT. The V segment lost 0 bases and the J segment 3 bases; nucleotides outside the gene matches: 16. The CDR3 sequence is CASSYSRLAEVVWSTDTQYF. The CDR3 nucleotides read TGTGCCAGCAGTTACTCGAGACTAGCGGAGGTAGTTTGGAGTACAGATACGCAGTATTTT.

The genes are TRBV5-4 and TRBJ1-3; D is perhaps TRBD1 (6 bases). The CDR3 contains 14 residues. V dropped 4 bases and J dropped 0 bases, with 8 bases sitting between them. Germline CDR1 reads SGHNT; CDR2 reads YYREEE (reference sequence). CDR3 residues: CASSPGDSGNTIYF. For the CDR3, the DNA is TGTGCCAGCAGCCCAGGGGACTCTGGAAACACCATATATTTT.